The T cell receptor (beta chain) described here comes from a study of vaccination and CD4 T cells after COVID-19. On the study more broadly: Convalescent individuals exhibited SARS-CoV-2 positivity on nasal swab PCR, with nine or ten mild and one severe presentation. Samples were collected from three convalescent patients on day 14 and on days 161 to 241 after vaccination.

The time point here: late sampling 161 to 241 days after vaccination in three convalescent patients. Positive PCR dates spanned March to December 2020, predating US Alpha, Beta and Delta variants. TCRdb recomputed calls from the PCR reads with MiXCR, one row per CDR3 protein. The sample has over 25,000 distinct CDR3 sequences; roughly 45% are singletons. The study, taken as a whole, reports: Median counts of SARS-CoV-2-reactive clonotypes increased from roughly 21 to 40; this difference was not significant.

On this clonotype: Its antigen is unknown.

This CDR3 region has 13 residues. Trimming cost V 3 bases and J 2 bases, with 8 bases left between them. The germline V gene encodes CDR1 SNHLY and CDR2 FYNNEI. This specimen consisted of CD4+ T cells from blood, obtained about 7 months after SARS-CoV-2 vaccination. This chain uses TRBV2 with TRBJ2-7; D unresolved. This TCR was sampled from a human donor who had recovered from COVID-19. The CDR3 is CASSDEVTYEQYF. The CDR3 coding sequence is TGTGCCAGCAGTGACGAGGTTACCTACGAGCAGTACTTC.